The clone carrying this T cell receptor beta chain was detected many times. The antigen is undetermined. These data originate in a study of neurological immune-mediated disorders. Deletions cut 8 bases from V and 5 bases from J, with 4 bases between. This CDR3 has 9 amino acids. Germline values: CDR1 MNHGY, CDR2 SVAAGI. Study observations and caveats: The level of TCR clonal expansion was highest in patients with HTLV-1-associated myelopathy and lowest in multiple sclerosis, where it fell below the level seen in healthy controls. There was no clinical or MRI feature that was associated with the multiple sclerosis repertoire cluster.

The team produced cDNA through 5'RACE using 10-nucleotide random UMIs. One entry per CDR3 protein results from TCRdb running MiXCR on the 5' RACE reads. The sample contains some 95,000 distinct CDR3 sequences, approximately 3.3% of which appear only once. The chain carries TRBV6-9 and TRBJ2-7; D remains unclear. The origin of this receptor is a woman under 30 with multiple sclerosis. Sequenced sample: PBMCs. CDR3 nucleotides: TGTGCCAGCTCTGACGAGCAGTACTTC. Its protein is CASSDEQYF.